Shown below are 18 T cell receptor beta chains from a single sample sequenced in a study of T-cell reconstitution after alpha-beta-depleted transplantation in children. Unique molecular identifiers were built into the TCRbeta library. TCRdb independently ran MiXCR on the PCR reads; one entry per CDR3 protein. This repertoire shows hundreds of thousands of distinct CDR3 sequences, more than 9% found once; its top ten account for around 10%. The sample here was PBMCs from the stem cell graft donor, taken from the stem cell graft. The receptor set was obtained from a human donor who donated a stem cell graft to a child with SCID.

CDR3: CASTPDRDYGYTF. In nucleotides, the CDR3 is TGTGCCAGCACCCCAGACAGGGACTATGGCTACACCTTC. This chain uses TRBV5-6 with TRBJ1-2, with 7 bases aligning to TRBD1. Germline loops: CDR1 SGHDT, CDR2 YYEEEE. This CDR3 spans 13 amino acids. V lost 6 bases and J lost 3; bases outside the gene matches: 5.

This clonotype was picked up a small number of times. The chain uses TRBV4-1 and TRBJ2-1; D is unresolved. CDR3 length: 15 residues. CDR1 is MGHRA and CDR2 is YSYEKL in the germline V gene. The germline V and J ends were trimmed by 0 bases and 5 bases, with 11 bases remaining between them. The CDR3 region is CASSQESGFHNEQFF. Here the CDR3 DNA reads TGCGCCAGCAGCCAAGAATCAGGATTTCACAATGAGCAGTTCTTC.

This clonotype was seen only a few times. This chain uses TRBV12-3 or TRBV12-4 with TRBJ2-5, with D possibly being TRBD2 (5 bases). This CDR3 is 16 amino acids long. Trimming took off 1 base at V and 4 bases at J, with 16 bases between the two ends. The CDR3 DNA follows: TGTGCCAGCAGTTTAGAATCAAGCGGCAGGCGAGAGACCCAGTACTTC. As protein: CASSLESSGRRETQYF.

Written as DNA, the CDR3 is TGTGCCAGCAGTTTATCGATCTCCACAGCAGATAATTCACCCCTCCACTTT. Residues: CASSLSISTADNSPLHF. This rearrangement joins TRBV27 to TRBJ1-6; D ambiguous. Germline V gene lookup returns CDR1 MNHEY and CDR2 SMNVEV (reference sequence). V was cut by 0 bases and J by 5 bases, with 14 bases left in between. CDR3 length: 17 residues.

The chain combines TRBV3-1 with TRBJ2-5, with D possibly matching TRBD1 (6 bases). This CDR3 has 18 amino acids. The V end lost 3 bases, the J end lost 0 bases, and 20 bases lay between the germline ends. CDR1 is LGHDT and CDR2 is YNNKEL in the germline V gene (reference sequence). For the CDR3, the DNA is TGTGCCAGCAGCCATCAGGGGCGACTACTCGCTAACCAAGAGACCCAGTACTTC. Amino acids: CASSHQGRLLANQETQYF.

The gene calls are TRBV27 and TRBJ2-1; 10 bases fit TRBD2. V shed 11 bases, J shed 7 bases, and the junction held 14 bases outside the gene matches. Germline CDR1 MNHEY, CDR2 SMNVEV (reference sequence). The CDR3 has 15 residues. CDR3 sequence: CAVHLSGGADNEQFF. CDR3 sequence (DNA): TGTGCCGTACACCTGAGCGGGGGGGCCGATAATGAGCAGTTCTTC.

This clonotype was observed a handful of times. This chain connects TRBV7-8 to TRBJ1-3; D is uncertain. Germline CDR1 is SGHVS and CDR2 is FQNEAQ. The CDR3 sequence is 15 residues long. The V end was cut by 5 bases, the J end by 4 bases, with 15 bases between. CDR3: CASSPHGGDGNTIYF. As DNA, the CDR3 is TGTGCCAGCAGCCCCCACGGTGGAGACGGAAACACCATATATTTT.

This clonotype turned up a few times. The chain combines TRBV12-3 or TRBV12-4 with TRBJ1-2; no clear D. With 4 bases removed from V and 4 bases from J, the gap between germline ends came to 4 bases. There are 11 residues in the CDR3. The DNA for the CDR3 is TGTGCCAGCAGTTATGCCTATGGCTACACCTTC. Translated: CASSYAYGYTF.

This clonotype was detected only a few times. V gene TRBV9 combines with J gene TRBJ2-2; perhaps TRBD2 as D (7 bases). V lost 4 bases to trimming and J lost 4 bases, with 17 bases between them. CDR1 is SGDLS, CDR2 YYNGEE, per germline. The CDR3 extends over 16 amino acids. The CDR3 loop reads CASSPEGGAGTGELFF. The CDR3 nucleotides read TGTGCCAGCAGCCCTGAGGGGGGGGCGGGCACCGGGGAGCTGTTTTTT.

This clonotype was detected only a few times. This chain links TRBV10-2 with TRBJ2-2; D remains unclear. The V end was cut by 0 bases, the J end by 3 bases, with 8 bases between. The CDR3 length is 15 residues. CDR1 and CDR2 (germline): WSHSY, SAAADI. CDR3 nucleotides: TGCGCCAGCAGTGAGTCTGGAAGGTACACCGGGGAGCTGTTTTTT. Amino acids: CASSESGRYTGELFF.

The chain carries TRBV12-3 or TRBV12-4 and TRBJ2-7, with 14 nucleotides matching TRBD2. The ends lost 5 bases at V and 1 base at J; junction bases unmatched: 7. This CDR3 region has 17 residues. The CDR3 protein is CASSPGLAGAPSYEQYF. The CDR3 DNA follows: TGTGCCAGCAGTCCGGGACTAGCGGGGGCCCCATCCTACGAGCAGTACTTC.

The rearrangement links TRBV18 to TRBJ1-5, with 7 bases matching TRBD1. Germline CDR1 KGHSH, CDR2 LQKENI. The junction had 2 bases not matched to a gene; V was cut back by 3 bases and J by 0 bases. This CDR3 has 15 residues. In DNA form, the CDR3 reads TGTGCCAGCTCACCCGGACAGGTTAGCAATCAGCCCCAGCATTTT. Its translation is CASSPGQVSNQPQHF. The full variable domain, rest sourced from reference TRBV18 and TRBJ1-5, is NAGVMQNPRHLVRRRGQEARLRCSPMKGHSHVYWYRQLPEEGLKFMVYLQKENIIDESGMPKERFSAEFPKEGPSILRIQQVVRGDSAAYFCASSPGQVSNQPQHFGDGTRLSIL.

This chain uses TRBV12-3 or TRBV12-4 with TRBJ2-7; TRBD1 matches 7 bases. The CDR3 covers 15 residues. Trimming took 6 bases from V and 0 from J; bases not matched to a gene: 8. The DNA for the CDR3 is TGTGCCAGCAGCTCAGGGACAGTTATCTCCTACGAGCAGTACTTC. This translates into CASSSGTVISYEQYF.

This clonotype was observed a few times. V usage is TRBV12-3 or TRBV12-4 and J usage is TRBJ2-3, with no clear D. The CDR3 covers 14 residues. V was trimmed by 3 bases and J by 5 bases, leaving 12 bases between them. CDR3 amino acids: CASSLASTRDTQYF. CDR3 nucleotide sequence: TGTGCCAGCAGTTTGGCCAGCACCCGAGATACGCAGTATTTT.

As to this clonotype: A much larger clone sits a single nucleotide away, making a read error possible. The chain employs TRBV5-1 and TRBJ2-2; 9 bases map to TRBD2. The CDR3 is made up of 15 amino acids. Germline CDR1 and CDR2: SGHRS and YFSETQ. The CDR3 reads CASSSGTSLTVELFF. The CDR3, as DNA: TGCGCCAGCAGTTCCGGGACTAGCCTCACCGTGGAGCTGTTTTTT. The entire variable domain, with the rest obtained from reference TRBV5-1 and TRBJ2-2, is as follows: KAGVTQTPRYLIKTRGQQVTLSCSPISGHRSVSWYQQTPGQGLQFLFEYFSETQRNKGNFPGRFSGRQFSNSRSEMNVSTLELGDSALYLCASSSGTSLTVELFFGEGSRLTVL.

This clonotype was counted only a few times. The chain has TRBV6-2 or TRBV6-3 and TRBJ2-7; 8 bases map to TRBD1. The CDR3 is made up of 16 amino acids. The junction had 14 bases not matched to a gene; V was cut back by 4 bases and J by 6 bases. Germline lookup yields CDR1 MNHEY and CDR2 SVGEGT. The CDR3 loop reads CASSSPPDRVIGEQYF. CDR3 in DNA: TGTGCCAGCAGTTCTCCCCCGGACAGGGTCATCGGCGAGCAGTACTTC.

This clonotype was seen many times. The chain uses TRBV3-1 and TRBJ2-7, with a weak D call TRBD2 (6 bases). The CDR3 is made up of 15 amino acids. Germline V lookup: CDR1 LGHDT, CDR2 YNNKEL (reference sequence). V was trimmed by 0 bases and J by 3 bases, leaving 12 bases between them. CDR3 amino acids: CASSQDGGTNYEQYF. The CDR3 nucleotides read TGTGCCAGCAGCCAAGACGGCGGGACGAACTACGAGCAGTACTTC.

This clonotype was recorded a few times. The chain uses TRBV5-1 and TRBJ2-1, with 8 positions matching TRBD2. The CDR3 is 17 amino acids. Germline V gene data show CDR1 as SGHRS and CDR2 as YFSETQ. Unmatched junction bases numbered 11, after V lost 0 bases and J lost 6 bases. CDR3 DNA sequence: TGCGCCAGCAGCTTGGCTTTGGCGGGGGGTTCGGGCAATGAGCAGTTCTTC. Translated: CASSLALAGGSGNEQFF.